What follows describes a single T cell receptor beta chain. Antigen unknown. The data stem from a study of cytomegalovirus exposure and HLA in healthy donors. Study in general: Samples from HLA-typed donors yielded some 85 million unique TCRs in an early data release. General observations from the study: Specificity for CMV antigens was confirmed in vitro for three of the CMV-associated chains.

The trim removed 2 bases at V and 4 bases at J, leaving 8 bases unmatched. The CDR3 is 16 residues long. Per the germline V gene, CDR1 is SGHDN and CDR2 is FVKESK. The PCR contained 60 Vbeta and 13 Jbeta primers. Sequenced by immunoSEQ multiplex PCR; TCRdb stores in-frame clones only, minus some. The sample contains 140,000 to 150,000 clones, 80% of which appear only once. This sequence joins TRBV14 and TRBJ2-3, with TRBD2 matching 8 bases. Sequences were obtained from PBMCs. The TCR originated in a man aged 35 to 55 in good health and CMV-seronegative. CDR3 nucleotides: TGTGCCAGCAGCCAACACAGGACTAGCTCCGCAGATACGCAGTATTTT. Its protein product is CASSQHRTSSADTQYF.